The rows below give T cell receptor beta chains drawn from one sample of a study of T-cell memory formation after mild COVID-19. TCRdb itself ran the 5' RACE reads through MiXCR, one entry per CDR3 protein. The sample records 250,000 to 300,000 distinct CDR3 sequences, about a sixth being singletons. The sample taken for sequencing was PBMCs or a T cell subset sorted from them (not recorded which). All receptors come from a man younger than 35 who had mild COVID-19 (a few samples of this study predate the infection). Cell type and time point are not known. Both conserved end residues are part of each CDR3. A D gene is named only where the DNA matches it firmly. Some rows have no size entry. The others give once, few or many, or a class for an expanded clone.

j_call | clone_size | v_call | d_call | cdr3_aa | cdr3_nt
TRBJ2-1 | - | TRBV12-3/TRBV12-4 | TRBD2 | CASSAGLAGPWQFF | TGTGCCAGCAGCGCGGGACTAGCGGGGCCCTGGCAGTTCTTC
TRBJ2-4 | - | TRBV5-1 | TRBD2 | CASSLALSGTRGNIQYF | TGCGCCAGCAGCTTGGCCCTTTCCGGGACGCGGGGGAACATTCAGTACTTC
TRBJ1-5 | few | TRBV3-1 | - | CASSEEDLGGNQPQHF | TGTGCCAGCAGCGAAGAAGACCTTGGGGGCAATCAGCCCCAGCATTTT
TRBJ2-5 | many | TRBV27 | - | CASSLSRREETQYF | TGTGCCAGCAGTTTATCCCGCAGGGAAGAGACCCAGTACTTC
TRBJ2-7 | few | TRBV7-9 | TRBD2 | CASSLAREAYEQYF | TGTGCCAGCAGCTTAGCGCGGGAGGCCTACGAGCAGTACTTC
TRBJ1-1 | few | TRBV12-3/TRBV12-4 | - | CASSLWGIDPEAFF | TGTGCCAGCAGTTTATGGGGTATCGACCCTGAAGCTTTCTTT
TRBJ2-2 | - | TRBV6-2/TRBV6-3 | - | CASQRNVGTGELFF | TGTGCCAGCCAACGAAACGTCGGCACCGGGGAGCTGTTTTTT
TRBJ2-3 | many | TRBV5-1 | TRBD2 | CASSLSGGGTDTQYF | TGCGCCAGCAGCTTGTCCGGGGGGGGGACAGATACGCAGTATTTT
TRBJ2-5 | - | TRBV7-2 | TRBD2 | CASRELAMETQYF | TGTGCCAGCAGGGAACTAGCGATGGAGACCCAGTACTTC
TRBJ2-1 | few | TRBV9 | - | CASSHGSSYNEQFF | TGTGCCAGCAGCCACGGGTCCTCCTACAATGAGCAGTTCTTC
TRBJ1-1 | many | TRBV10-3 | - | CAIRIQGVNTEAFF | TGTGCCATCAGGATACAGGGCGTAAACACTGAAGCTTTCTTT
TRBJ1-1 | - | TRBV29-1 | - | CSVPSPGSSEAFF | TGCAGCGTCCCTAGTCCAGGGTCCTCTGAAGCTTTCTTT
TRBJ2-1 | - | TRBV5-1 | - | CASSPTGANEQFF | TGCGCCAGCAGCCCAACTGGGGCCAATGAGCAGTTCTTC
TRBJ2-1 | few | TRBV20-1 | - | CSARIGGNEQFF | TGCAGTGCTAGAATCGGCGGGAATGAGCAGTTCTTC
TRBJ2-1 | - | TRBV6-5 | - | CASRPGVTYNEQFF | TGTGCCAGCAGACCGGGGGTTACCTACAATGAGCAGTTCTTC
TRBJ2-7 | - | TRBV11-2 | - | CASSPEGGMYEQYF | TGTGCCAGCAGCCCGGAGGGGGGGATGTACGAGCAGTACTTC
TRBJ1-2 | - | TRBV10-3 | - | CAISEGNGYTF | TGTGCCATCAGTGAGGGGAATGGCTACACCTTC
TRBJ2-3 | - | TRBV7-9 | - | CASSLPSMGTQYF | TGTGCCAGCAGCTTACCCAGCATGGGTACGCAGTATTTT
TRBJ2-7 | - | TRBV6-2/TRBV6-3 | TRBD2 | CASSYSLGLVGEQYF | TGTGCCAGCAGTTACTCTTTGGGACTAGTAGGGGAGCAGTACTTC
TRBJ1-1 | - | TRBV7-9 | - | CASSPMGATEAFF | TGTGCCAGCAGCCCCATGGGGGCCACTGAAGCTTTCTTT
TRBJ1-5 | - | TRBV11-2 | - | CASSRPGMDQPQHF | TGTGCCAGCAGCAGACCGGGAATGGATCAGCCCCAGCATTTT
TRBJ2-4 | - | TRBV20-1 | - | CSVYREVKNIQYF | TGCAGTGTGTATAGGGAGGTCAAAAACATTCAGTACTTC
TRBJ1-2 | few | TRBV5-6 | - | CASSLGRALGGYTF | TGTGCCAGCAGCTTAGGCCGAGCCCTCGGGGGCTACACCTTC
TRBJ1-3 | - | TRBV28 | - | CASRPPGSGNTIYF | TGTGCCAGCAGGCCACCGGGCTCCGGAAACACCATATATTTT
TRBJ2-2 | few | TRBV29-1 | TRBD1 | CSVGDQGQVGELFF | TGCAGCGTTGGGGACCAGGGACAGGTCGGGGAGCTGTTTTTT
TRBJ1-2 | few | TRBV3-1 | - | CASSQDWDNYGYTF | TGTGCCAGCAGCCAAGATTGGGACAACTATGGCTACACCTTC
TRBJ2-2 | - | TRBV5-1 | TRBD1 | CASSLLGTGNTGELFF | TGCGCCAGCAGCCTCCTTGGGACAGGGAACACCGGGGAGCTGTTTTTT
TRBJ2-5 | few | TRBV24-1 | - | CATSETSGVGETQYF | TGTGCCACCAGCGAAACTTCGGGGGTCGGAGAGACCCAGTACTTC
TRBJ1-1 | - | TRBV6-5 | TRBD1 | CASSRDRGWTEAFF | TGTGCCAGCAGTAGGGACAGGGGTTGGACTGAAGCTTTCTTT
TRBJ2-1 | - | TRBV9 | - | CASSVEYQNEQFF | TGTGCCAGCAGCGTAGAATATCAGAATGAGCAGTTCTTC
TRBJ1-5 | many | TRBV2 | - | CASSAEGFNQPQHF | TGTGCCAGCTCCGCGGAGGGGTTTAACCAGCCCCAGCATTTT
TRBJ1-2 | few | TRBV7-2 | - | CASSLLGGEYGYTF | TGTGCCAGCAGCTTGCTGGGGGGGGAGTACGGCTACACCTTC
TRBJ2-7 | few | TRBV6-5 | - | CASSYSFGREHEQYF | TGTGCCAGCAGTTACTCATTCGGCAGGGAGCACGAGCAGTACTTC
TRBJ2-5 | many | TRBV9 | TRBD2 | CASSLRLAGDQETQYF | TGTGCCAGCAGCCTCCGACTAGCGGGGGACCAAGAGACCCAGTACTTC
TRBJ1-2 | few | TRBV20-1 | - | CSARDHRGAFYGYTF | TGCAGTGCTAGAGATCATCGGGGGGCGTTTTATGGCTACACCTTC
TRBJ2-3 | - | TRBV7-3 | - | CASSSTRASTDTQYF | TGTGCCAGCAGCTCAACCCGGGCCAGCACAGATACGCAGTATTTT
TRBJ2-5 | - | TRBV18 | - | CASSIEGQETQYF | TGTGCCAGCTCTATTGAGGGGCAAGAGACCCAGTACTTC
TRBJ1-1 | few | TRBV7-8 | TRBD1 | CASSPRDRVTEAFF | TGTGCCAGCAGCCCGCGTGACAGGGTTACTGAAGCTTTCTTT
TRBJ1-5 | few | TRBV12-3/TRBV12-4 | - | CASSYNQPQHF | TGTGCCAGCAGTTATAATCAGCCCCAGCATTTT
TRBJ1-4 | few | TRBV5-5 | - | CASSFGGADGEKLFF | TGTGCCAGCAGCTTCGGGGGGGCCGACGGTGAAAAACTGTTTTTT
TRBJ2-3 | few | TRBV24-1 | - | CATSDCGGSTDTQYF | TGTGCCACCAGTGATTGTGGCGGGAGCACAGATACGCAGTATTTT
TRBJ2-2 | few | TRBV12-3/TRBV12-4 | - | CASSLWQVNTGELFF | TGTGCCAGCAGTTTATGGCAGGTGAACACCGGGGAGCTGTTTTTT
TRBJ2-1 | - | TRBV6-5 | - | CASSPFTDRRSYNEQFF | TGTGCCAGCAGTCCATTTACTGACCGCCGCTCCTACAATGAGCAGTTCTTC
TRBJ2-7 | few | TRBV10-3 | TRBD2 | CAISESFPGGYEQYF | TGTGCCATCAGTGAGTCGTTTCCGGGGGGCTACGAGCAGTACTTC
TRBJ1-5 | - | TRBV28 | - | CASSLWGQISNQPQHF | TGTGCCAGCAGTTTATGGGGACAAATTAGCAATCAGCCCCAGCATTTT
TRBJ2-2 | few | TRBV3-2 | - | CASSLLGRTQFWNTGELFF | TGTGCCAGCAGCCTACTGGGACGGACCCAATTCTGGAACACCGGGGAGCTGTTTTTT
TRBJ2-3 | few | TRBV5-1 | TRBD1 | CASRSNRGLVDTQYF | TGCGCCAGCCGATCGAACAGGGGGCTAGTTGATACGCAGTATTTT
TRBJ2-5 | - | TRBV25-1 | - | CASSDLGTEQETQYF | TGTGCCAGCAGTGACCTCGGGACGGAGCAAGAGACCCAGTACTTC
TRBJ2-5 | few | TRBV6-5 | - | CASSYLGGIQETQYF | TGTGCCAGCAGTTACTTGGGGGGTATCCAAGAGACCCAGTACTTC
TRBJ2-5 | - | TRBV7-8 | - | CASSLTTGGETQYF | TGTGCCAGCAGCTTAACCACAGGAGGGGAGACCCAGTACTTC
TRBJ2-1 | - | TRBV2 | TRBD2 | CASRGEGGQQFF | TGTGCCAGCAGGGGGGAGGGCGGACAGCAGTTCTTC
TRBJ2-1 | few | TRBV11-2 | - | CASRTGRGNNEQFF | TGTGCCAGCAGGACGGGCAGGGGTAACAATGAGCAGTTCTTC
TRBJ2-5 | - | TRBV6-1 | - | CASITESETQYF | TGTGCCAGCATCACAGAGTCGGAGACCCAGTACTTC
TRBJ1-2 | - | TRBV6-1 | TRBD1 | CASSEGDSVSYGYTF | TGTGCCAGCAGTGAAGGGGACAGCGTAAGCTATGGCTACACCTTC
TRBJ1-1 | - | TRBV6-5 | - | CASRYPGQNTEAFF | TGTGCCAGCAGGTATCCGGGACAGAACACTGAAGCTTTCTTT
TRBJ1-2 | few | TRBV6-5 | - | CASSPRTRRYGYTF | TGTGCCAGCAGTCCCCGGACGCGCCGCTATGGCTACACCTTC
TRBJ2-7 | - | TRBV9 | TRBD2 | CASSVGLINYEQYF | TGTGCCAGCAGCGTGGGACTAATTAACTACGAGCAGTACTTC